This T cell receptor (beta chain) was sequenced during a study of T cell repertoires in cytomegalovirus infection. Study in general: Shared public TCR beta signatures pointed to both CMV infection and a matching HLA type. The study's findings and limits: The ex vivo response was dominated by HLA-C-restricted CMV-specific TCR beta clonotypes.

Germline assignment: CDR1 MNHEY and CDR2 SVGEGT. Trimming removed 3 bases from V and 0 bases from J; junction bases left unmatched: 20. The CDR3 runs 23 residues. TCRdb used MiXCR to reprocess the reads, holding one entry per CDR3 protein. The sample carries about 920,000 distinct CDR3 sequences, around 29% recorded once. This clonotype was counted a few times. No antigen is known for it. Specimen: cultured CD8+ T cells from PBMCs, collected from culture after CMV antigen stimulation. J is TRBJ2-1 and V is TRBV6-2 or TRBV6-3; 13 nucleotides match TRBD2. The clonotype originates from a human donor in good health (CMV status not recorded). Some clones in this sample may be carry-over from other donors' samples. The DNA of the CDR3 is TGTGCCAGCAGTTATCCTAGAGGGGTCGGACTAGCGGGGGACTCGAGCTCCTACAATGAGCAGTTCTTC. Translating it yields CASSYPRGVGLAGDSSSYNEQFF.